This TCR beta chain was identified during a study of T cell responses to AZD1222 COVID-19 vaccine. J lost 8 bases, V lost 2 bases, and 3 bases had no gene match. CDR1 SGHVS and CDR2 FNYEAQ come from the germline V gene. CDR3 length: 14 amino acids. Sequencing was performed with immunoSEQ multiplex PCR; in TCRdb, only in-frame clones are kept and a portion is missing. The profile shows around 80,000 clones, 80% to 90% of them singletons. The V gene is TRBV7-6, the J gene TRBJ2-1; 10 bases align to TRBD2. The material was peripheral blood, obtained 28 days after the second AZD1222 dose. The receptor was derived from an adult who received the AZD1222 COVID-19 vaccine. CDR3 nucleotides: TGTGCCAGCAGCTTATTAGCGGGGGGTTATGAGCAGTTCTTC. It codes for CASSLLAGGYEQFF.